The following is a T cell receptor (beta chain) sequence with its context. The antigen is not known. CDR3 length: 17 residues. The method was immunoSEQ multiplex PCR; TCRdb's version includes in-frame clones alone and lacks a portion of them. The sample yields approximately 650,000 clones, less than 97% seen once. This entry belongs to a study of shared clonotypes between healthy human individuals. Study results and caveats: The study's rarefaction showed incomplete sorted-subset sequencing despite large depth.

CD8 cells classed as naive were CD45RO-negative and positively selected for CCR7, excluding terminally differentiated effector memory CD45RA+ cells. This sequence originates from a woman aged 25 to 39 in good health. The sequenced sample consisted of naive CD8+ T cells sorted from blood. This rearrangement joins TRBV21-1 to TRBJ2-7; TRBD1 is the table's D call, not checked against the DNA. TRBV21-1 is flagged as a pseudogene. CDR3 sequence reads: CASSKGARDRHTLEQYF. The CDR3 DNA reads TGTGCCAGCAGCAAAGGTGCAAGGGACAGGCACACCCTCGAGCAGTACTTC.